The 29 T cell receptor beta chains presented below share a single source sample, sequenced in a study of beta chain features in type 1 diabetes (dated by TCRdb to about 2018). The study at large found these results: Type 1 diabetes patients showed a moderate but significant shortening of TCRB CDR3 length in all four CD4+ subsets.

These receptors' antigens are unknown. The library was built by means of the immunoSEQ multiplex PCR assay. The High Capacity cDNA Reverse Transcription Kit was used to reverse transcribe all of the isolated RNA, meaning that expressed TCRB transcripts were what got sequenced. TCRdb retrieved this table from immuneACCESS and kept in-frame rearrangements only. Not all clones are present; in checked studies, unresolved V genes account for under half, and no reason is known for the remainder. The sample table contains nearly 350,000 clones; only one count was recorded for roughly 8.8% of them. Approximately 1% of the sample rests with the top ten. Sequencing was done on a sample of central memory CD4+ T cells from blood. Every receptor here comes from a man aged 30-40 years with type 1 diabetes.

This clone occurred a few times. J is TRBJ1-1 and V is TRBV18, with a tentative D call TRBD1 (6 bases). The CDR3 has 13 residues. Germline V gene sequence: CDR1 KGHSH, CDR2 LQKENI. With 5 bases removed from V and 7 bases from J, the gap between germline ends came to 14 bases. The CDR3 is CASSADSGGEAFF. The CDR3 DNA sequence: TGTGCCAGCTCAGCGGACAGTGGGGGTGAAGCTTTCTTT.

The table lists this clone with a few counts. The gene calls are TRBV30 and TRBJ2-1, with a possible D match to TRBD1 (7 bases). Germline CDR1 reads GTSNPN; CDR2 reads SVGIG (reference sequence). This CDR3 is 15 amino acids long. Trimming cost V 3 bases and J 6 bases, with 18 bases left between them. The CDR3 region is CAWRRQGGVSNEQFF. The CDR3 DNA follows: TGTGCCTGGAGACGCCAGGGGGGAGTAAGCAATGAGCAGTTCTTC.

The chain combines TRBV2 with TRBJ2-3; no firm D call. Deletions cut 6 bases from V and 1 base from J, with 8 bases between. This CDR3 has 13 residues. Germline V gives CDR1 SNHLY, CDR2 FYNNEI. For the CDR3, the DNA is TGTGCCAGCAGCTACAGCCGCACAGATACGCAGTATTTT. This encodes CASSYSRTDTQYF.

The CDR3 reads CASRPTQVTGELFF. As DNA, the CDR3 is TGTGCCAGCAGACCCACTCAGGTCACCGGGGAGCTGTTTTTT. The rearrangement uses TRBV6-6 and TRBJ2-2, with no clear D. The CDR3 extends over 14 amino acids. V was clipped by 6 bases and J by 4 bases, with 12 bases between them. Per the germline V gene, CDR1 is MNHNY and CDR2 is SVGAGI (reference sequence).

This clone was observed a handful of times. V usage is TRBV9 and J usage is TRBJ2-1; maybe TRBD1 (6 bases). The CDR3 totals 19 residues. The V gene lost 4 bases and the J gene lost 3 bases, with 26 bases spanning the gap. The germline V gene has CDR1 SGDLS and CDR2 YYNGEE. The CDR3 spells CASSRRIGGRDIHYNEQFF. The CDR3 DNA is TGTGCCAGCAGCCGTAGGATCGGAGGCCGGGACATCCACTACAATGAGCAGTTCTTC.

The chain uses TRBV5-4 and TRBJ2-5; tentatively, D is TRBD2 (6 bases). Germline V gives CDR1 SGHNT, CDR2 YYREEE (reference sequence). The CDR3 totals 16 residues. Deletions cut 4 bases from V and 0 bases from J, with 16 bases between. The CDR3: CASSGLGGGDQETQYF. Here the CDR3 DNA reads TGTGCCAGCAGCGGCTTGGGAGGAGGGGACCAAGAGACCCAGTACTTC.

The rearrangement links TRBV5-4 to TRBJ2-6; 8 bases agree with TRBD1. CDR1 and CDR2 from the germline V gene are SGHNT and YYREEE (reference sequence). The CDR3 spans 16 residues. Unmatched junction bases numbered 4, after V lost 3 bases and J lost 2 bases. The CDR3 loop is CASSSQGAAGANVLTF. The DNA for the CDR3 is TGTGCCAGCAGCTCCCAGGGGGCGGCTGGGGCCAACGTCCTGACTTTC.

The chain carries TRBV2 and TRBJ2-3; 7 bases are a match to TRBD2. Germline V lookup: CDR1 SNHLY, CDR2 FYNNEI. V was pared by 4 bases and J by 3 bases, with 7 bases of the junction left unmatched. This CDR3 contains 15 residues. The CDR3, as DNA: TGTGCCAGCAGTGCGACTAGCCGGGGGACAGATACGCAGTATTTT. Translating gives CASSATSRGTDTQYF.

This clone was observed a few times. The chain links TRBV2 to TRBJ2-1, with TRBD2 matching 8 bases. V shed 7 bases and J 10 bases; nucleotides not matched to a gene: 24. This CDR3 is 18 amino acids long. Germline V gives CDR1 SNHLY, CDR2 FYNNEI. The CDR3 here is CASTARAAGTRASGEQFF. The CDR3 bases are TGTGCCAGCACCGCCCGCGCCGCCGGGACTAGGGCCTCCGGGGAGCAGTTCTTC.

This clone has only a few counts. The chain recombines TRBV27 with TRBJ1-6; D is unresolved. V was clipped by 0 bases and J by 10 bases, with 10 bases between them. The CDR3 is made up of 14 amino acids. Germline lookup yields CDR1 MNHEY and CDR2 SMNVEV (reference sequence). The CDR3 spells CASSLSRHRSPLHF. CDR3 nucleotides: TGTGCCAGCAGTTTATCCCGACATCGATCACCCCTCCACTTT.

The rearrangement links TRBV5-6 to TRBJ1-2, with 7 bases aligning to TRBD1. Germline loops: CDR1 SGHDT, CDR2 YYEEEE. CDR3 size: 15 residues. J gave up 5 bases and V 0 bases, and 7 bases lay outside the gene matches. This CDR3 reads CASSLGQGNWYGYTF. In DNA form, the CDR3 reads TGTGCCAGCAGCTTGGGACAGGGTAATTGGTATGGCTACACCTTC.

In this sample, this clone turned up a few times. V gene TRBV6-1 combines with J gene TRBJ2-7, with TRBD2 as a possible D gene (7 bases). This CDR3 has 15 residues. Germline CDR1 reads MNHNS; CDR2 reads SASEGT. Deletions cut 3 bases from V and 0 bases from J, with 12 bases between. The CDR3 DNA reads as TGTGCCAGCAGTGAGGGGGGGCGTCCCTCCTACGAGCAGTACTTC. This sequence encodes CASSEGGRPSYEQYF.

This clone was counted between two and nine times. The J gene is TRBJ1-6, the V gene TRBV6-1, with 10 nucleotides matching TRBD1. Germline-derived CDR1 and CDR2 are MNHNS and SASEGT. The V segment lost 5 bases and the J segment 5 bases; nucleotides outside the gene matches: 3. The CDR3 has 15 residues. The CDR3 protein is CASSIGTGDNSPLHF. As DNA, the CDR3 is TGTGCCAGCAGTATCGGGACAGGGGATAATTCACCCCTCCACTTT.

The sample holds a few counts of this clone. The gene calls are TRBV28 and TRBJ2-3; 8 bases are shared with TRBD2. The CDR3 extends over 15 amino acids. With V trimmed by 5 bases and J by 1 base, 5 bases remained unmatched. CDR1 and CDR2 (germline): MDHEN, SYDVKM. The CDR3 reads CASSAPRGGTDTQYF. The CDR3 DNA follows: TGTGCCAGCAGTGCACCGCGGGGGGGCACAGATACGCAGTATTTT.

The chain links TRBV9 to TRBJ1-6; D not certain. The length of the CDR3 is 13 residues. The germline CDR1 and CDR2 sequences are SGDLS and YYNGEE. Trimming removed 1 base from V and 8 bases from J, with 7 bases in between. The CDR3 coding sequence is TGTGCCAGCAGCGTACAGGTCGATTCACCCCTCCACTTT. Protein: CASSVQVDSPLHF.

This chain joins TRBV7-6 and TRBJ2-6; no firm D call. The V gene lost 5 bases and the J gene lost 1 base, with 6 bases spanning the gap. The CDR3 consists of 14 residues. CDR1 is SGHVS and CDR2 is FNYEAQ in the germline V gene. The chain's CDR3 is CASSVTSGANVLTF. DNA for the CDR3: TGTGCCAGCAGCGTAACTTCTGGGGCCAACGTCCTGACTTTC.

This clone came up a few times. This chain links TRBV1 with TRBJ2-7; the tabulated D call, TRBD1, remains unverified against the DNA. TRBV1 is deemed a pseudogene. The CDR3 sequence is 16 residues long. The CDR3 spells CTSSQEAQGQNYEQYF. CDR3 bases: TGCACCAGCAGCCAAGAGGCGCAGGGGCAAAACTACGAGCAGTACTTC.

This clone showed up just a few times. The CDR3 sequence: CASSPRTETTDTQYF. CDR3 nucleotide sequence: TGTGCCAGCTCACCCCGAACTGAAACCACAGATACGCAGTATTTT. The chain is built from TRBV18 and TRBJ2-3; D gene ambiguous. Germline V gene sequence: CDR1 KGHSH, CDR2 LQKENI. This CDR3 has 15 residues. Trimming took off 3 bases at V and 2 bases at J, with 12 bases between the two ends.

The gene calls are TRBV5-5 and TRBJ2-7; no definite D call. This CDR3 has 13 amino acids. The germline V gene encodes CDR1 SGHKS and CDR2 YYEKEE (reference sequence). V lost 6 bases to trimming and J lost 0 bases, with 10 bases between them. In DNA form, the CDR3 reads TGTGCCAGCACCGAACTCAGCTCCTACGAGCAGTACTTC. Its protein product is CASTELSSYEQYF.

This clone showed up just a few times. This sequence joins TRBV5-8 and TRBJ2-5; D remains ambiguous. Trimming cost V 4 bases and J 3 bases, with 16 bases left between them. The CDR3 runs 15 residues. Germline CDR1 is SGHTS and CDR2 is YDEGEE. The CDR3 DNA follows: TGTGCCAGCAGCCGGAATCAAGGACGGAAAGAGACCCAGTACTTC. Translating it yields CASSRNQGRKETQYF.

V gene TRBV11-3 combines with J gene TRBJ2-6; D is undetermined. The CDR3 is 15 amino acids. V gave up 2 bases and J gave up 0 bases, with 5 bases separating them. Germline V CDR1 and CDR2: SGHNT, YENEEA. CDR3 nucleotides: TGTGCCAGCAGCTTAAGATCCTCTGGGGCCAACGTCCTGACTTTC. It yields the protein CASSLRSSGANVLTF. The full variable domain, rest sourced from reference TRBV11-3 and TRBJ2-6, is EAGVVQSPRYKIIEKKQPVAFWCNPISGHNTLYWYLQNLGQGPELLIRYENEEAVDDSQLPKDRFSAERLKGVDSTLKIQPAELGDSAVYLCASSLRSSGANVLTFGAGSRLTVL.

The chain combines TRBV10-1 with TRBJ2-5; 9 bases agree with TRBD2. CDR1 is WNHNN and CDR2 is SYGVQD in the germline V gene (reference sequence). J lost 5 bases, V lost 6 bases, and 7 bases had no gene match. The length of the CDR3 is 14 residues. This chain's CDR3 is CASSPSGGPETQYF. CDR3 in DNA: TGCGCCAGCAGCCCGAGCGGGGGGCCCGAGACCCAGTACTTC.

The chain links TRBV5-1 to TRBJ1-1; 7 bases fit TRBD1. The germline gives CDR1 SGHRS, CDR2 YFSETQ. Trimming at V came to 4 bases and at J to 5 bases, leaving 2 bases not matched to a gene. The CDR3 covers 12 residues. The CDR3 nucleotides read TGCGCCAGCAGCCAACAGGGGACTGAAGCTTTCTTT. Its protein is CASSQQGTEAFF.

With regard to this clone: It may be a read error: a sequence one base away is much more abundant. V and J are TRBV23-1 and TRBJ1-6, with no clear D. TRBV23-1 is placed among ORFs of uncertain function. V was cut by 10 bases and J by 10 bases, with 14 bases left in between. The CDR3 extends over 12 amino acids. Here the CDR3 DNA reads TGCGCCAACTTTATGCGGGTGTCACCCCTCCACTTT. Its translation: CANFMRVSPLHF.

The CDR3 sequence: CAISESRGDADTQYF. DNA of the CDR3: TGTGCCATCAGTGAGTCGAGGGGAGACGCAGATACGCAGTATTTT. The chain recombines TRBV10-3 with TRBJ2-3; TRBD1 or TRBD2 may be the D gene (5 bases each). There are 15 residues in the CDR3. Germline-derived CDR1 and CDR2 are ENHRY and SYGVKD. With 0 bases removed from V and 4 bases from J, the gap between germline ends came to 11 bases.

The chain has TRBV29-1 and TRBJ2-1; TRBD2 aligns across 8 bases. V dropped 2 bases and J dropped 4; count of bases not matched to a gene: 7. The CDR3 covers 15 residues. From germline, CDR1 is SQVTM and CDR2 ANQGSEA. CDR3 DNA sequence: TGCAGCGTTGAAACGGGGGGGGCTCCGTACAATGAGCAGTTCTTC. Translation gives CSVETGGAPYNEQFF.

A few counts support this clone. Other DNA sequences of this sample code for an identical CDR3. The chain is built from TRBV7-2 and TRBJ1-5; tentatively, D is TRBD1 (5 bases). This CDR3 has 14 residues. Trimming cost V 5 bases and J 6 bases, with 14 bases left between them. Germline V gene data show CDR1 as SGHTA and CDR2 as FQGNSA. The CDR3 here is CASSPDTLGQPQHF. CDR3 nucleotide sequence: TGTGCCAGCAGCCCGGACACTCTGGGTCAGCCCCAGCATTTT.

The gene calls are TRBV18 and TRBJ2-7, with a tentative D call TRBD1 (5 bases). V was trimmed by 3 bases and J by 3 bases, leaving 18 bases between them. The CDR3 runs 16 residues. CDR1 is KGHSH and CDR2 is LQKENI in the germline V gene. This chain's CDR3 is CASSPQTLGASYEQYF. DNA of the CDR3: TGTGCCAGCTCACCTCAGACTTTAGGGGCGAGCTACGAGCAGTACTTC.

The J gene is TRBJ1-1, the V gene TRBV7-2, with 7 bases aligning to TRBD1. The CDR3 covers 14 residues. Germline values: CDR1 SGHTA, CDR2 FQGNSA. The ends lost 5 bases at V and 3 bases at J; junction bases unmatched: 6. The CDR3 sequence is CASSPRTGHTEAFF. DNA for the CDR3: TGTGCCAGCAGCCCTAGGACAGGCCACACTGAAGCTTTCTTT.